The rows below give T cell receptor beta chains drawn from one sample of a study of blood T cells in healthy people across ages. One entry per CDR3 protein results from TCRdb running MiXCR on the 5' RACE reads. Of over 450,000 distinct CDR3 sequences in the sample, about 24% are singletons; the top ten hold 7.5% to 9%. Another study also made use of these data, one on T cells of mothers and their children.

Specimen: blood. These receptors came from a boy aged 5-17 years in good health. Each CDR3 is given with its conserved first and last residue. Each record gives: D gene, clone size, CDR3 length, J gene, V gene, CDR3 protein, CDR3 DNA. The D gene is left open where the match is weak. For some rows the clone size is stated as once, few or many, or as a class when expanded; others skip it.

>NA|few|12|TRBJ2-7|TRBV7-2
CASSLYLDEQYF
TGTGCCAGCAGCTTATATTTGGACGAGCAGTACTTC
>NA|NA|13|TRBJ2-1|TRBV4-1
CASSLGPLSEQFF
TGCGCCAGCAGCCTCGGCCCGTTATCTGAGCAGTTCTTC
>TRBD2|NA|16|TRBJ2-7|TRBV18
CASSPGSSGYSYEQYF
TGTGCCAGCTCACCGGGTTCTAGCGGATATTCCTACGAGCAGTACTTC
>TRBD2|many|15|TRBJ2-1|TRBV7-9
CASSPGLAEYNEQFF
TGTGCCAGCAGCCCAGGACTAGCGGAGTACAATGAGCAGTTCTTC
>NA|NA|12|TRBJ2-7|TRBV28
CASRLYPYEQYF
TGTGCCAGCAGGCTGTACCCCTACGAGCAGTACTTC
>NA|NA|16|TRBJ2-7|TRBV6-2/TRBV6-3
CASSYRIGQSSYEQYF
TGTGCCAGCAGTTACCGTATCGGACAGAGCTCCTACGAGCAGTACTTC
>NA|NA|16|TRBJ2-3|TRBV4-3
CASSQDQGTHKDTQYF
TGCGCCAGCAGCCAAGATCAGGGGACGCACAAGGATACACAGTATTTT
>NA|NA|12|TRBJ2-7|TRBV10-3
CAISDRGNEQYF
TGTGCCATCAGTGATAGGGGGAACGAGCAGTACTTC
>NA|NA|15|TRBJ2-7|TRBV28
CASSLAQNSGTEQYF
TGTGCCAGCAGTTTAGCCCAAAACTCGGGGACTGAGCAGTACTTC
>NA|few|15|TRBJ2-1|TRBV7-3
CASSLFGSPYNEQFF
TGTGCCAGCAGCTTATTCGGATCCCCCTACAATGAGCAGTTCTTC
>NA|few|15|TRBJ1-4|TRBV20-1
CSVRDMRGRNEKLFF
TGCAGTGTTAGAGATATGAGGGGGAGGAATGAAAAACTGTTTTTT
>NA|NA|16|TRBJ2-1|TRBV7-9
CSSSLGALGRGNEQFF
TGTTCCAGCAGCTTAGGTGCGCTCGGCCGGGGCAATGAGCAGTTCTTC
>NA|NA|16|TRBJ1-6|TRBV5-6
CASSLEGLRGNSPLHF
TGTGCCAGCAGCTTGGAAGGTCTCAGGGGTAATTCACCCCTCCACTTT
>TRBD1|NA|13|TRBJ1-1|TRBV20-1
CSAKGTANTEAFF
TGCAGTGCGAAAGGGACAGCGAACACTGAAGCTTTCTTT
>TRBD2|NA|13|TRBJ2-5|TRBV6-5
CASSRGSGSAQYF
TGTGCCAGCAGTCGGGGTAGCGGGTCGGCCCAGTACTTC
>NA|few|13|TRBJ2-1|TRBV12-3/TRBV12-4
CASSGGQGNEQFF
TGTGCCAGCAGCGGCGGACAAGGCAATGAGCAGTTCTTC
>NA|NA|13|TRBJ1-6|TRBV7-2
CASSSGPPWTLHF
TGTGCCAGCAGTTCGGGACCTCCTTGGACCCTCCACTTT
>NA|NA|14|TRBJ2-1|TRBV2
CASSEAGNNNEQFF
TGTGCCAGCAGTGAAGCTGGAAACAACAATGAGCAGTTCTTC
>NA|NA|15|TRBJ1-4|TRBV28
CASSSPGSTNEKLFF
TGTGCCAGCAGCTCTCCGGGATCAACTAATGAAAAACTGTTTTTT
>TRBD1|few|18|TRBJ2-3|TRBV5-1
CASSKGQATSSSTDTQYF
TGCGCCAGCAGCAAGGGACAGGCGACCAGTTCTAGCACAGATACGCAGTATTTT
>NA|NA|13|TRBJ1-4|TRBV4-1
CASSQAWNEKLFF
TGCGCCAGCAGCCAAGCCTGGAATGAAAAACTGTTTTTT
>NA|NA|17|TRBJ2-1|TRBV6-2/TRBV6-3
CASSQAVSGLFDNEQFF
TGTGCCAGCAGCCAAGCGGTTAGCGGTTTGTTTGACAATGAGCAGTTCTTC
>NA|NA|17|TRBJ1-1|TRBV4-1
CASSQDLLRRRNTAAFF
TGCGCCAGCAGCCAAGATCTGCTCCGGCGGAGGAACACTGCAGCTTTCTTT
>NA|NA|12|TRBJ2-1|TRBV6-5
CASSYPWGEQFF
TGTGCCAGCAGTTACCCCTGGGGTGAGCAGTTCTTC
>TRBD1|few|16|TRBJ1-4|TRBV5-5
CASRGTGDATNEKLFF
TGTGCCAGCAGGGGGACAGGCGACGCAACTAATGAAAAACTGTTTTTT
>TRBD1|few|16|TRBJ2-1|TRBV11-2
CASRVLAGGPYNEQFF
TGTGCCAGCCGAGTTCTCGCAGGGGGTCCCTACAATGAGCAGTTCTTC